This T cell receptor beta chain was documented in a study of CD8 T cells in ankylosing spondylitis. Study observations and caveats: Peripheral blood samples showed relatively rare disease-linked clones, and these clones were CD8+. Disease-associated clones were reportedly significantly overrepresented in matched ankylosing spondylitis synovial fluid. Prior literature has documented some motif variants in synovial fluid and blood from reactive arthritis. Apparently characteristic of ankylosing spondylitis blood was a TCR beta motif (about 8 highly homologous variants).

Libraries for TCR beta were made by quantitative 5'-RACE with molecular barcodes. TCRdb re-called the 5' RACE reads with MiXCR, one entry per CDR3 protein. The data show 390,000 or so distinct CDR3 sequences, with around 22% seen just once and about 16% held by the top ten. Unmatched junction bases numbered 8, after V lost 6 bases and J lost 8 bases. Per the germline V gene, CDR1 is MNHNS and CDR2 is SASEGT. The CDR3 spans 14 residues. The table lists this clonotype with a few counts. Its cognate antigen is unknown. The sequencing sample was made of blood, either unsorted or a sorted T cell fraction (not recorded which). The TCR was taken from a male donor with ankylosing spondylitis. V gene TRBV6-1 combines with J gene TRBJ2-1, with 9 positions matching TRBD1. CDR3 in DNA: TGTGCCAGCAGGGCCGGACAGGGGAGCGATGAGCAGTTCTTC. Its protein product is CASRAGQGSDEQFF.